The present TCR beta chain was sequenced within a study of T cell responses to AZD1222 COVID-19 vaccine. The CDR3 sequence is 14 residues long. CDR1 is MNHEY, CDR2 SVGAGI, per germline. Trimming removed 2 bases at V and 2 bases at J, with 8 bases between. Measured with immunoSEQ multiplex PCR; TCRdb has only the in-frame clones, and not every one. The table lists approximately 110,000 clones, around 92% of them singletons, with approximately 4.8% in the top ten. Material: peripheral blood, obtained on day 0 of AZD1222 vaccination. This chain uses TRBV6-5 with TRBJ2-3; D not resolved. The sequence derives from an adult in good health. CDR3 sequence: CASSYLMTTDTQYF. The CDR3 DNA reads TGTGCCAGCAGTTACCTTATGACCACAGATACGCAGTATTTT.